Below are 6 T cell receptor beta chains sequenced from a single sample in a study of cytomegalovirus exposure and HLA in healthy donors. Amplification used 60 Vbeta primers and 13 Jbeta primers. The data were produced by immunoSEQ multiplex PCR, yet TCRdb's version contains in-frame clones alone and is incomplete. The sample includes under 90,000 clones, more than 60% of them seen just once. Sample: PBMCs. The receptors were sampled from a man aged 45-60 years in good health and CMV-seropositive.

The V call is TRBV14, the J call TRBJ2-7; maybe TRBD2 (5 bases). V was pared by 0 bases and J by 1 base, with 7 bases between. This CDR3 spans 14 amino acids. The germline V gene encodes CDR1 SGHDN and CDR2 FVKESK. CDR3 loop: CASSQEGRSYEQYF. In DNA form, the CDR3 reads TGTGCCAGCAGCCAAGAAGGGAGATCCTACGAGCAGTACTTC.

In its sample, this clone was seen once. The chain has TRBV14 and TRBJ2-1; weak D call: TRBD1 (6 bases). The CDR3 loop spans 11 amino acids. Germline CDR1 is SGHDN and CDR2 is FVKESK. V lost 5 bases and J lost 10, with 9 bases in between. The CDR3 DNA follows: TGTGCCAGCAGCTACAGGGTGGAGCAGTTCTTC. It yields the protein CASSYRVEQFF.

This sequence joins TRBV5-4 and TRBJ2-1; D may be TRBD1 (6 bases). Germline V CDR1 and CDR2: SGHNT, YYREEE (reference sequence). The length of the CDR3 is 15 residues. Between the trimmed V and J ends, which lost 1 base and 10 bases, there was a span of 18 bases. The chain's CDR3 is CASSLIRGLQIEQFF. The CDR3 DNA is TGTGCCAGCAGCTTGATCAGGGGCCTCCAGATCGAGCAGTTCTTC.

The CDR3 reads CATSRQGMNTEAFF. DNA of the CDR3: TGTGCCACCAGCAGACAGGGGATGAACACTGAAGCTTTCTTT. The chain carries TRBV15 and TRBJ1-1; TRBD1 is a possible D gene (6 bases). The CDR3 has 14 amino acids. V dropped 2 bases and J dropped 0 bases, with 7 bases sitting between them. Germline CDR1 reads LNHNV; CDR2 reads YYDKDF (reference sequence).

The chain is built from TRBV9 and TRBJ2-3; D not certain. The length of the CDR3 is 16 residues. CDR1 SGDLS and CDR2 YYNGEE come from the germline V gene. V gave up 0 bases and J gave up 0 bases, with 11 bases separating them. The CDR3 nucleotides are TGTGCCAGCAGCGTAGCACAGTTCGGTAGCACAGATACGCAGTATTTT. It specifies CASSVAQFGSTDTQYF.

Note on this clone: One junction end does not reproduce the germline sequence, and a read error may be involved. The chain couples TRBV9 to TRBJ2-6, with 13 bases matching TRBD2. Germline values: CDR1 SGDLS, CDR2 YYNGEE. This CDR3 is 19 amino acids long. The CDR3 DNA is TGTGCCAGCAGCGTCCAAGGACTAGCGGGAGTGGGGGGGGCCAACGGCCTGACTTTC. Translating gives CASSVQGLAGVGGANGLTF.